These T cell receptor beta chains were read from a single sample in a study of T cell changes during pregnancy in multiple sclerosis. TCRdb's copy holds only in-frame clones and misses some; the assay was immunoSEQ multiplex PCR. The data show around 48,000 clones, with over 75% seen just once and around 1.2% held by the top ten. The sequencing here drew on CD4+ T cells from peripheral blood mononuclear cells, taken in the second trimester of pregnancy. The receptors shown here come from a female donor with multiple sclerosis, enrolled in a pregnancy study. Each CDR3 is given with its conserved first and last residue. A D gene is named only where the DNA matches it firmly. Size is omitted from some rows. Given values are once, few, many or a class for expanded clones.

NA | NA | TRBJ1-1 | TRBV6-1 | CASSETREGAEAFF | TGTGCCAGCAGTGAAACCCGGGAAGGCGCTGAAGCTTTCTTT
TRBD1 | NA | TRBJ2-2 | TRBV10-3 | CATRDRDDTGELFF | TGTGCCACCCGGGACAGGGACGACACCGGGGAGCTGTTTTTT
TRBD1 | NA | TRBJ2-7 | TRBV4-3 | CASSQVTGRDRAPYEQYF | TGCGCCAGCAGCCAAGTGACCGGCAGGGACAGGGCCCCCTACGAGCAGTACTTC
TRBD2 | NA | TRBJ2-7 | TRBV2 | CASRGLAEQYF | TGTGCCAGCAGAGGACTAGCAGAGCAGTACTTC
TRBD2 | NA | TRBJ2-5 | TRBV5-1 | CASSLPLAGEETQYF | TGCGCCAGCAGCTTGCCGTTAGCGGGGGAAGAGACCCAGTACTTC
TRBD2 | NA | TRBJ2-2 | TRBV7-9 | CASSFGSGRAGGELFF | TGTGCCAGCAGCTTCGGTAGCGGGAGGGCCGGCGGGGAGCTGTTTTTT
TRBD2 | NA | TRBJ2-2 | TRBV5-4 | CASSLGAGGGTGELFF | TGTGCCAGCAGCTTGGGAGCGGGAGGGGGGACCGGGGAGCTGTTTTTT
NA | NA | TRBJ2-1 | TRBV27 | CASSLEEEQFF | TGTGCCAGCAGTTTAGAGGAGGAGCAGTTCTTC
NA | NA | TRBJ1-1 | TRBV5-1 | CASSLAGMRNTEAFF | TGCGCCAGCAGCTTGGCAGGGATGAGAAATACTGAAGCTTTCTTT
NA | few | TRBJ2-5 | TRBV29-1 | CSVTVPGTWETQYF | TGCAGCGTAACTGTTCCAGGGACTTGGGAGACCCAGTACTTC
NA | NA | TRBJ2-2 | TRBV7-9 | CAARAWAVRAAGELFF | TGTGCCGCACGGGCATGGGCGGTACGAGCGGCCGGGGAGCTGTTTTTT
NA | NA | TRBJ2-4 | TRBV11-2 | CASSLRLEGLNIQYF | TGTGCCAGCAGCTTACGTCTCGAGGGTTTGAACATTCAGTACTTC
NA | NA | TRBJ2-7 | TRBV2 | CASSEIRGHEQYF | TGTGCCAGCAGTGAAATCAGGGGTCACGAGCAGTACTTC
NA | NA | TRBJ1-1 | TRBV19 | CASSTPTGNTEAFF | TGTGCCAGTAGTACCCCGACAGGGAACACTGAAGCTTTCTTT
TRBD1 | NA | TRBJ2-5 | TRBV7-9 | CASSYGADRGYQETQYF | TGTGCCAGCAGCTACGGCGCGGACAGGGGCTACCAAGAGACCCAGTACTTC
TRBD2 | NA | TRBJ2-7 | TRBV7-2 | CASSLGGLGAQQYF | TGTGCCAGCAGCTTAGGTGGACTAGGGGCCCAGCAGTACTTC
NA | NA | TRBJ2-7 | TRBV21-1 | CASSKVPSGRYRNEQYF | TGTGCCAGCAGCAAAGTCCCTAGCGGGAGGTATCGCAACGAGCAGTACTTC
TRBD2 | NA | TRBJ2-2 | TRBV5-1 | CASSLASGTYTGELFF | TGCGCCAGCAGCTTGGCTAGCGGGACGTACACCGGGGAGCTGTTTTTT